The entry below describes one TCR beta chain. It lacks a known antigen. Nothing much larger sits one base from this clone, and base qualities are not available. Sequences SNHLY (CDR1) and FYNNEI (CDR2) are obtained from the germline V gene. The CDR3 runs 14 amino acids, cysteine and phenylalanine included. The read is trimmed to its CDR3 DNA, 42 bases read in frame from base 1. Deletion took 1 base off V and 7 bases off J, with a span of 13 bases between the germline ends. This sample is part of a study of T cells in Graves' hyperthyroidism and ophthalmopathy (dated by TCRdb to the late 2010s). Regarding the complete study: Peripheral blood samples were taken at the time of initial diagnosis, prior to any treatment. A discovery cohort of about a hundred patients, approximately 45 with Graves' ophthalmopathy and more than 55 with stable Graves' hyperthyroidism, was used to find distinguishing TCR V-J signatures. Prospective prediction of ophthalmopathy was tested in an independent validation cohort of 18 to 20 hyperthyroidism patients and around 16 patients who later progressed to ophthalmopathy. The roughly 94 discovery patients were randomly divided into training and test sets at a 7:3 ratio. Thyroid tissue and blood T-cell repertoires from six Graves' hyperthyroidism patients were also compared in the study. After blood sampling, hyperthyroidism patients were treated with methimazole at a starting dose of 30 mg daily, and ophthalmopathy patients were treated with high-dose intravenous methylprednisolone. The paper reports TCR Vbeta CDR3 sequencing of approximately 140 peripheral blood samples: 43 ophthalmopathy, under 80 hyperthyroidism and approximately 17 progressor patients.

Amplification of TCR beta CDR3 regions was carried out from RNA transcripts. A first-round RT-PCR of the TCR CDR3 used the HTBI primer set with the Qiagen OneStep RT-PCR kit. Libraries were constructed in a second round of multiplex PCR, after which size selection and purification were carried out. Sequencing of the libraries was done on an Illumina HiSeq2000 using paired-end 100 bp reads. Per the authors' processing: SOAPnuke was used to process the raw data, with reads discarded if the reads contained adapters or uncalled bases, had a mean Phred below 15, or lacked an exact constant-primer or identifier match. High-quality paired reads were merged using COPE v1.2.5, and each unique nucleotide sequence was defined as a clonotype. Clonotypes were aligned to IMGT TRBV, TRBD and TRBJ reference segments using MiTCR v1.1. The analysis was restricted to V-J combinations with a frequency above 0.0001, which together covered just over 98% of the repertoires. The TCS score was defined as the ratio of F50 (clonal expansion) to E x V (chaos), calculated using BLOSUM62-based TCRdist between CDR3 peptides within each V-J. Welch's t-statistics and random forest reduced roughly 530 V-J features to roughly 13, which were used in a naive Bayes classifier (R e1071). Thyroid-blood repertoire similarity was quantified with the Morisita-Horn index. TCRdb passed the public sequencing reads through fastp at Q25 and MiXCR, retaining productive beta sequences. Identical CDR3 protein sequences are pooled into one entry, listed with their most common genes and DNA. None of the V and J calls come from the authors' own analysis; TCRdb made them. This sample is represented by roughly 700,000 distinct CDR3 sequences; roughly a third of them were singletons. Together, the top ten hold around 31% of the sample.

General findings and caveats noted by the study authors: Blood samples also contained most of the expanded thyroid clonotypes (frequency above 0.001), which suggests that blood repertoires may reflect thyroid immune responses. A 13 V-J signature model separated ophthalmopathy from stable hyperthyroidism, with 87.88% sensitivity and approximately 81% specificity in cross-validation and 80%/75% in testing. During validation, the model predicted progression to ophthalmopathy a median of about 5.9 months ahead of onset, with just under 71% sensitivity and 72% to 80% specificity. No statistical method was used to set the sample size in advance, and investigators knew the group allocation.

Stable Graves' hyperthyroidism was defined as no progression to ophthalmopathy during 18 months of follow-up. Hyperthyroidism patients were aged 18 to 65 years and newly diagnosed, with disease duration of less than 2 months. The study excluded patients with uncontrolled infections, other autoimmune diseases, pregnancy or lactation. Diagnoses relied on clinical symptoms, serum thyroxine and TRAb, thyroid ultrasound and orbital computed tomography. PBMCs were separated from under 11 ml of fresh peripheral blood using Ficoll-Paque density gradient centrifugation. Total RNA was extracted with Trizol reagent, and quality was checked on an Agilent 2100 Bioanalyzer.

The chain uses TRBV2 and TRBJ1-2, with a weak D call of TRBD1 (5 bases match). The origin of this receptor is a woman between 40 and 55 years old with Graves' hyperthyroidism. The source material was blood. The DNA sequence is as follows: TGTGCCAGCAGTGAAGTGGGGGGGACGGCTGGCTACACCTTC. It translates as CASSEVGGTAGYTF.